A selection of T cell receptor beta chains follows, all from one sample in a study of a mutant IDH1 vaccine in newly diagnosed glioma. These TCRs are of unknown antigen specificity. The repertoire was sequenced with immunoSEQ multiplex PCR; TCRdb's copy has only in-frame clones and lacks some. The sample lists around 30,000 clones, approximately 84% occurring once. The starting material was PBMCs, obtained from a glioma patient whose treatment included an IDH1 peptide vaccine. These receptors were obtained from a young woman with glioma. The CDR3 runs from the conserved cysteine through the conserved F or W. Each record gives: CDR3 length, J gene, D gene, clone size, V gene, CDR3 protein, CDR3 DNA. D genes are given only for firm matches. Clone size appears in some rows only: once, few, many, or a class for an expanded clone.

cdr3_length: 14; j_call: TRBJ2-7; d_call: -; clone_size: -; v_call: TRBV14; cdr3_aa: CASSQGAGRVGQYF; cdr3_nt: TGTGCCAGCAGCCAAGGGGCAGGGAGAGTGGGGCAGTACTTC
cdr3_length: 16; j_call: TRBJ2-3; d_call: TRBD2; clone_size: once; v_call: TRBV10-3; cdr3_aa: CAISVTSGSGTDTQYF; cdr3_nt: TGTGCCATCAGTGTGACTAGCGGGAGCGGCACAGATACGCAGTATTTT
cdr3_length: 14; j_call: TRBJ1-5; d_call: -; clone_size: -; v_call: TRBV6-5; cdr3_aa: CAISDQGHNQPQHF; cdr3_nt: TGTGCCATCAGTGACCAGGGTCACAATCAGCCCCAGCATTTT
cdr3_length: 15; j_call: TRBJ2-1; d_call: TRBD1; clone_size: -; v_call: TRBV5-1; cdr3_aa: CASSLEQGPYNEQFF; cdr3_nt: TGCGCCAGCAGCTTGGAACAGGGGCCCTACAATGAGCAGTTCTTC
cdr3_length: 15; j_call: TRBJ1-5; d_call: TRBD1; clone_size: -; v_call: TRBV7-8; cdr3_aa: CASSPQSTGGQPQHF; cdr3_nt: TGTGCCAGCAGCCCACAATCGACAGGGGGTCAGCCCCAGCATTTT
cdr3_length: 11; j_call: TRBJ2-7; d_call: -; clone_size: -; v_call: TRBV13; cdr3_aa: CASSLVGEQYF; cdr3_nt: TGTGCCAGCAGCTTAGTTGGGGAGCAGTACTTC
cdr3_length: 16; j_call: TRBJ1-2; d_call: TRBD1; clone_size: -; v_call: TRBV11-2; cdr3_aa: CASSQGTGGFNYGYTF; cdr3_nt: TGTGCCAGCAGCCAAGGGACAGGGGGCTTTAACTATGGCTACACCTTC
cdr3_length: 15; j_call: TRBJ1-2; d_call: -; clone_size: -; v_call: TRBV6-5; cdr3_aa: CASSPGTGAIYGYTF; cdr3_nt: TGTGCCAGCAGCCCAGGGACGGGCGCTATCTATGGCTACACCTTC
cdr3_length: 15; j_call: TRBJ1-4; d_call: -; clone_size: few; v_call: TRBV4-1; cdr3_aa: CASSLNSNTNEKLFF; cdr3_nt: TGCGCCAGCAGCCTTAACAGCAACACGAATGAAAAACTGTTTTTT
cdr3_length: 17; j_call: TRBJ1-6; d_call: TRBD1; clone_size: -; v_call: TRBV14; cdr3_aa: CASSVPPGGVDGSPLHF; cdr3_nt: TGTGCCAGCAGCGTACCTCCAGGGGGCGTTGATGGTTCACCCCTCCACTTT
cdr3_length: 11; j_call: TRBJ1-1; d_call: -; clone_size: -; v_call: TRBV30; cdr3_aa: CAWGGNTEAFF; cdr3_nt: TGTGCCTGGGGTGGCAACACTGAAGCTTTCTTT
cdr3_length: 12; j_call: TRBJ2-5; d_call: -; clone_size: -; v_call: TRBV19; cdr3_aa: CASSIGQETQYF; cdr3_nt: TGTGCCAGTAGTATTGGGCAAGAGACCCAGTACTTC
cdr3_length: 13; j_call: TRBJ1-2; d_call: -; clone_size: -; v_call: TRBV19; cdr3_aa: CASSQGLGYGYTF; cdr3_nt: TGTGCCAGTAGTCAGGGTTTAGGCTATGGCTACACCTTC
cdr3_length: 15; j_call: TRBJ2-2; d_call: -; clone_size: -; v_call: TRBV5-6; cdr3_aa: CASRRGGTNTGELFF; cdr3_nt: TGTGCCAGCAGACGGGGCGGGACGAACACCGGGGAGCTGTTTTTT
cdr3_length: 14; j_call: TRBJ1-2; d_call: -; clone_size: -; v_call: TRBV6-1; cdr3_aa: CASSPRGQTGGYTF; cdr3_nt: TGTGCCAGCTCCCCCCGGGGGCAGACGGGTGGCTACACCTTC
cdr3_length: 14; j_call: TRBJ2-7; d_call: -; clone_size: once; v_call: TRBV27; cdr3_aa: CASSLDAGPYEQYF; cdr3_nt: TGTGCCAGCAGTTTAGACGCCGGCCCTTACGAGCAGTACTTC
cdr3_length: 19; j_call: TRBJ2-2; d_call: TRBD2; clone_size: -; v_call: TRBV4-3; cdr3_aa: CASSQDRQPAGGYTGELFF; cdr3_nt: TGCGCCAGCAGCCAAGATCGTCAACCAGCGGGAGGGTACACCGGGGAGCTGTTTTTT
cdr3_length: 14; j_call: TRBJ2-6; d_call: -; clone_size: -; v_call: TRBV29-1; cdr3_aa: CSVSVDSGANVLTF; cdr3_nt: TGCAGCGTTTCGGTGGATTCTGGGGCCAACGTCCTGACTTTC
cdr3_length: 14; j_call: TRBJ1-2; d_call: TRBD1; clone_size: -; v_call: TRBV4-1; cdr3_aa: CASSRNRGVYGYTF; cdr3_nt: TGCGCCAGCAGCCGCAACAGGGGGGTCTATGGCTACACCTTC
cdr3_length: 14; j_call: TRBJ1-1; d_call: TRBD1; clone_size: -; v_call: TRBV6-1; cdr3_aa: CASSGQGINTEAFF; cdr3_nt: TGTGCCAGCAGTGGACAGGGGATTAACACTGAAGCTTTCTTT
cdr3_length: 13; j_call: TRBJ1-1; d_call: -; clone_size: once; v_call: TRBV5-1; cdr3_aa: CASSASPDTEAFF; cdr3_nt: TGCGCCAGCAGCGCCTCACCCGACACTGAAGCTTTCTTT
cdr3_length: 12; j_call: TRBJ1-1; d_call: -; clone_size: -; v_call: TRBV19; cdr3_aa: CASRRGDTEAFF; cdr3_nt: TGTGCCAGTAGACGGGGTGATACTGAAGCTTTCTTT
cdr3_length: 16; j_call: TRBJ1-6; d_call: -; clone_size: -; v_call: TRBV10-3; cdr3_aa: CAISESKSSYNSPLHF; cdr3_nt: TGTGCCATCAGTGAGTCAAAGAGCTCCTATAATTCACCCCTCCACTTT
cdr3_length: 15; j_call: TRBJ2-5; d_call: -; clone_size: -; v_call: TRBV4-1; cdr3_aa: CASSPVEGRGETQYF; cdr3_nt: TGCGCCAGCAGCCCCGTGGAAGGAAGGGGGGAGACCCAGTACTTC
cdr3_length: 15; j_call: TRBJ1-1; d_call: -; clone_size: few; v_call: TRBV19; cdr3_aa: CASSRSSGMNTEAFF; cdr3_nt: TGTGCCAGTAGTCGATCGTCGGGGATGAACACTGAAGCTTTCTTT
cdr3_length: 13; j_call: TRBJ2-5; d_call: -; clone_size: -; v_call: TRBV2; cdr3_aa: CASSQNFQETQYF; cdr3_nt: TGTGCCAGCAGTCAAAATTTCCAAGAGACCCAGTACTTC
cdr3_length: 14; j_call: TRBJ1-4; d_call: -; clone_size: -; v_call: TRBV18; cdr3_aa: CASSFRDLNEKLFF; cdr3_nt: TGTGCCAGCTCCTTCCGGGACCTTAATGAAAAACTGTTTTTT
cdr3_length: 15; j_call: TRBJ1-1; d_call: -; clone_size: -; v_call: TRBV2; cdr3_aa: CASTGDSSFNTEAFF; cdr3_nt: TGTGCCAGCACCGGAGATTCGAGCTTCAACACTGAAGCTTTCTTT
cdr3_length: 16; j_call: TRBJ2-5; d_call: -; clone_size: -; v_call: TRBV28; cdr3_aa: CASSFSRRVGGETQYF; cdr3_nt: TGTGCCAGCAGTTTTTCCCGCAGGGTAGGGGGAGAGACCCAGTACTTC